This TCR beta chain emerged from a study of T cell responses to AZD1222 COVID-19 vaccine. General study results and limits: Females outnumbered males among donors, who were mostly white British; clonal diversity was possibly underestimated.

This clone showed up just once. As yet, its antigen is unknown. The germline V gene has CDR1 SNHLY and CDR2 FYNNEI. CDR3 length: 14 residues. V was trimmed by 3 bases and J by 8 bases, leaving 13 bases between them. Profiling relied on immunoSEQ multiplex PCR, and the TCRdb table lists in-frame clones only, not all of them. The sample shows under 110,000 clones, about nine tenths of them seen only once. The origin of this receptor is an adult in good health. Sequencing was performed on peripheral blood, taken on day 0 of AZD1222 vaccination. The chain links TRBV2 to TRBJ1-4, with a weak D call TRBD1 (5 bases). CDR3 DNA: TGTGCCAGCAGTGACTGGGGGACCGGCGAAAAACTGTTTTTT. It translates to CASSDWGTGEKLFF.